Listed below are T cell receptor beta chains from one sample, sequenced in a study of CD8 T cells in ankylosing spondylitis. TCRdb ran MiXCR on the 5' RACE reads and lists one entry per CDR3 protein. The data show about 540,000 distinct CDR3 sequences, roughly 13% seen once. Material for sequencing was blood, either unsorted or a sorted T cell fraction (not recorded which). These receptors originate from a male donor with ankylosing spondylitis. Each CDR3 is given with its conserved first and last residue. Clone sizes are given selectively: once, few, many, or a class where the clone is expanded.

V gene,clone size,J gene,CDR3 protein
TRBV3-1,-,TRBJ2-1,CASSQGLAGGDNEQFF
TRBV12-3/TRBV12-4,many,TRBJ2-7,CASSLFWGDYEQYF
TRBV11-2,many,TRBJ2-1,CASSLEGPSYNEQFF
TRBV11-2,-,TRBJ2-2,CASSGSRENTGELFF
TRBV12-3/TRBV12-4,-,TRBJ1-1,CTSSLVGGSVWGSTEAFF
TRBV5-1,many,TRBJ2-3,CASSGRTDTQYF
TRBV13,-,TRBJ1-2,CASSLQRSYGYTF
TRBV5-1,many,TRBJ2-7,CASSLDRGSYEQYF
TRBV7-9,-,TRBJ2-7,CASSLSQGLSYEQYF
TRBV25-1,many,TRBJ1-4,CASSRERYNEKLFF
TRBV28,few,TRBJ1-5,CASSFVSQPQHF
TRBV5-1,few,TRBJ2-7,CASSPGGRSSLEQYF
TRBV9,many,TRBJ2-2,CASSVATQGTGELFF
TRBV30,-,TRBJ2-7,CAWSARASGPLGYF
TRBV12-3/TRBV12-4,many,TRBJ1-3,CASSSTGSGNTIYF
TRBV4-1,few,TRBJ2-1,CASSQVAFEQFF
TRBV5-6,-,TRBJ2-1,CASSPTGVHNEQFF
TRBV27,-,TRBJ2-1,CASSLKRDDYNEQFF
TRBV5-1,-,TRBJ2-5,CASSLGLAGVKETQYF
TRBV12-3/TRBV12-4,many,TRBJ1-5,CASSLSQYSNQPQHF
TRBV5-1,many,TRBJ2-2,CASSLRRESGTGELFF
TRBV28,few,TRBJ1-5,CAACLLGRAQHF
TRBV7-8,many,TRBJ2-2,CASSLYSTGELFF